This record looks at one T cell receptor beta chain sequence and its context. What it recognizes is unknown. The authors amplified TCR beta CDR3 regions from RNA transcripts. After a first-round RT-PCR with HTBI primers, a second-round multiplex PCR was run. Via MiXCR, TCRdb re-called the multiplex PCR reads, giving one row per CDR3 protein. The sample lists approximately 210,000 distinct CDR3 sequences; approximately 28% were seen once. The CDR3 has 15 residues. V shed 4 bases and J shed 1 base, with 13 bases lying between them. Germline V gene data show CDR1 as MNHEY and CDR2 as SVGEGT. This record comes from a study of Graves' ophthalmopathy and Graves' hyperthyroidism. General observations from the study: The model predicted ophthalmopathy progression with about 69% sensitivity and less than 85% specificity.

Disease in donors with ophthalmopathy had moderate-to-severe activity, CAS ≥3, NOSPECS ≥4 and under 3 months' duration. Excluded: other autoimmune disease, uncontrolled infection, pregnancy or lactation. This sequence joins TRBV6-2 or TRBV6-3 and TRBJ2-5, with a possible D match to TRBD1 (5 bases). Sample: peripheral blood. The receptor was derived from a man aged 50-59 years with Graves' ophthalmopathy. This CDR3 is CASSSARAFQETQYF. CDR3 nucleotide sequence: TGTGCCAGCAGTTCGGCCAGGGCATTCCAAGAGACCCAGTACTTC.